Below are 25 T cell receptor beta chains sequenced from a single sample in a study of neurological immune-mediated disorders. A single record per CDR3 protein comes from TCRdb applying MiXCR to the 5' RACE reads. The data contain 49,000 or so distinct CDR3 sequences, 3.5% to 5% of them singletons. Material: PBMCs. These receptors came from a woman aged 55-69 years with multiple sclerosis.

This clonotype was observed many times. The chain has TRBV10-3 and TRBJ2-2, with D unresolved. V gave up 0 bases and J gave up 5 bases, with 10 bases separating them. From germline, CDR1 is ENHRY and CDR2 SYGVKD. This CDR3 is 15 amino acids long. The CDR3 region is CAISESGQRTGELFF. CDR3 DNA sequence: TGTGCCATCAGTGAGTCAGGGCAGAGAACCGGGGAGCTGTTTTTT.

This clonotype was recorded at least ten times. The chain uses TRBV4-3 and TRBJ2-4; TRBD1 might be the D (6 bases). Germline CDR1 LGHNA, CDR2 YSLEER. This CDR3 has 17 residues. The germline V and J ends were trimmed by 6 bases and 0 bases, with 18 bases remaining between them. CDR3 in amino acids: CASSLLGTRGAKNIQYF. The CDR3 coding sequence is TGCGCCAGCAGTCTCTTGGGGACACGGGGAGCCAAAAACATTCAGTACTTC.

The chain employs TRBV6-2 or TRBV6-3 and TRBJ1-1, with 11 positions matching TRBD1. The length of the CDR3 is 14 residues. Germline CDR1 is MNHEY and CDR2 is SVGEGT. V shed 6 bases, J shed 6 bases, and the junction held 6 bases outside the gene matches. The DNA of the CDR3 is TGTGCCAGCAGAGGACAGGGGGCGACCGCTGAAGCTTTCTTT. Translated, it gives CASRGQGATAEAFF.

This clonotype was observed many times. The V and J genes are TRBV20-1 and TRBJ2-1; D is unclear. The CDR3 spans 12 residues. V lost 3 bases and J lost 5, with 8 bases in between. Per the germline V gene, CDR1 is DFQATT and CDR2 is SNEGSKA (reference sequence). In nucleotides, the CDR3 is TGCAGTGCTAGGGGGATACACAATGAGCAGTTCTTC. It is translated as CSARGIHNEQFF.

This clonotype was picked up many times. The gene calls are TRBV20-1 and TRBJ2-3, with unresolved D. The CDR3 runs to 11 residues. Germline assignment: CDR1 DFQATT and CDR2 SNEGSKA (reference sequence). V lost 4 bases to trimming and J lost 4 bases, with 6 bases between them. The CDR3: CSAILADTQYF. The CDR3 DNA follows: TGCAGTGCTATTCTCGCAGATACGCAGTATTTT.

This clonotype has at least ten counts. The rearrangement uses TRBV5-6 and TRBJ2-7; D not resolved. This CDR3 has 13 residues. The germline gives CDR1 SGHDT, CDR2 YYEEEE. With 0 bases removed from V and 2 bases from J, the gap between germline ends came to 6 bases. This CDR3 reads CASSLGPTYEQYF. DNA for the CDR3: TGTGCCAGCAGCTTGGGACCAACCTACGAGCAGTACTTC. Drawing the rest from reference TRBV5-6 and TRBJ2-7, the complete variable domain is DAGVTQSPTHLIKTRGQQVTLRCSPKSGHDTVSWYQQALGQGPQFIFQYYEEEERQRGNFPDRFSGHQFPNYSSELNVNALLLGDSALYLCASSLGPTYEQYFGPGTRLTVT.

In its sample, this clonotype was seen a few times. The CDR3 is CASSLAVDSYYGYTF. CDR3 sequence (DNA): TGCGCCAGCAGCTTGGCCGTGGACAGTTACTATGGCTACACCTTC. The chain joins TRBV5-1 to TRBJ1-2, with a tentative D call TRBD1 (6 bases). Germline lookup yields CDR1 SGHRS and CDR2 YFSETQ. Trimming removed 0 bases at V and 3 bases at J, with 12 bases between. The CDR3 is 15 residues long.

This clonotype came up many times. The chain employs TRBV7-2 and TRBJ1-6; no clear D gene. The CDR3 has 13 amino acids. Trimming took off 1 base at V and 6 bases at J, with 4 bases between the two ends. Germline V lookup: CDR1 SGHTA, CDR2 FQGNSA. CDR3 DNA sequence: TGTGCCAGCAGCTTAGACAGTAATTCACCCCTCCACTTT. It specifies CASSLDSNSPLHF.

This clonotype was recorded at least ten times. The chain uses TRBV9 and TRBJ1-2; D not resolved. This CDR3 is 13 amino acids long. V shed 0 bases and J shed 7 bases, with 10 bases lying between them. The germline V gene encodes CDR1 SGDLS and CDR2 YYNGEE. The CDR3 DNA is TGTGCCAGCAGCGTAGATCAGGCGGGTGGCTACACCTTC. It yields the protein CASSVDQAGGYTF. Combining the CDR3 with reference TRBV9 and TRBJ1-2 gives the whole variable domain DSGVTQTPKHLITATGQRVTLRCSPRSGDLSVYWYQQSLDQGLQFLIQYYNGEERAKGNILERFSAQQFPDLHSELNLSSLELGDSALYFCASSVDQAGGYTFGSGTRLTVV.

J is TRBJ2-7 and V is TRBV5-1, with D uncertain. The CDR3 runs 14 residues. Germline CDR1 reads SGHRS; CDR2 reads YFSETQ. With 3 bases removed from V and 1 base from J, the gap between germline ends came to 11 bases. The CDR3 bases are TGCGCCAGCAGCTCCATGGAAAGTTCCTACGAGCAGTACTTC. The encoded protein is CASSSMESSYEQYF. Based on the CDR3 plus reference TRBV5-1 and TRBJ2-7, the full variable domain is KAGVTQTPRYLIKTRGQQVTLSCSPISGHRSVSWYQQTPGQGLQFLFEYFSETQRNKGNFPGRFSGRQFSNSRSEMNVSTLELGDSALYLCASSSMESSYEQYFGPGTRLTVT.

This clonotype has a count of ten or more. V gene TRBV18 combines with J gene TRBJ2-2; 7 bases align to TRBD1. The germline V gene encodes CDR1 KGHSH and CDR2 LQKENI. V was pared by 6 bases and J by 6 bases, with 7 bases of the junction left unmatched. The CDR3 totals 14 residues. The chain's CDR3 is CASSRRGKPGELFF. CDR3 nucleotides: TGTGCCAGCTCGCGCAGGGGGAAGCCCGGGGAGCTGTTTTTT.

The DNA of the CDR3 is TGTGCCACCAGTGAAGCGGTAACGGGGCAGCCCCAGCATTTT. Translating it yields CATSEAVTGQPQHF. This chain uses TRBV24-1 with TRBJ1-5; no clear D gene. The germline V gene encodes CDR1 KGHDR and CDR2 SFDVKD. The CDR3 spans 14 residues. The germline V and J ends were trimmed by 4 bases and 7 bases, with 13 bases remaining between them.

This clonotype showed up just a few times. V usage is TRBV7-2 and J usage is TRBJ2-1, with 8 positions matching TRBD2. Trimming cost V 1 base and J 1 base; bases outside gene matches: 6. In germline, CDR1 is SGHTA, CDR2 FQGNSA. The CDR3 contains 17 residues. CDR3 coding DNA: TGTGCCAGCAGCTTAGGAAAACTAGCGGCATCCTACAATGAGCAGTTCTTC. Protein sequence: CASSLGKLAASYNEQFF.

This clonotype was counted at least ten times. The chain recombines TRBV7-2 with TRBJ1-2, with 10 bases fitting TRBD1. Trimming removed 5 bases from V and 9 bases from J; junction bases left unmatched: 12. Germline loops: CDR1 SGHTA, CDR2 FQGNSA. This CDR3 contains 15 residues. The CDR3 loop reads CASSKSRDRGGRYTF. The CDR3 region has the DNA TGTGCCAGCAGCAAATCCCGGGACAGGGGAGGTCGCTACACCTTC.

The rearrangement links TRBV5-1 to TRBJ1-1; D is perhaps TRBD1 (6 bases). The V gene lost 0 bases and the J gene lost 1 base, with 10 bases spanning the gap. This CDR3 spans 15 amino acids. Germline V CDR1 and CDR2: SGHRS, YFSETQ. The CDR3 reads CASSLEVGANTEAFF. CDR3 nucleotides: TGCGCCAGCAGCTTGGAGGTGGGGGCGAACACTGAAGCTTTCTTT.

This clonotype was recorded many times. The chain employs TRBV20-1 and TRBJ2-3; TRBD1 aligns across 10 bases. Per germline, CDR1 DFQATT and CDR2 SNEGSKA (reference sequence). This CDR3 is built from 14 residues. V dropped 6 bases and J dropped 6; count of bases not matched to a gene: 9. CDR3: CSASRDRGVDTQYF. For the CDR3, the DNA is TGCAGTGCGAGCCGGGACAGGGGAGTGGATACGCAGTATTTT.

In its sample, this clonotype was seen many times. This sequence joins TRBV2 and TRBJ2-1; TRBD2 might be the D (6 bases). The CDR3 sequence is 15 residues long. The V gene lost 8 bases and the J gene lost 5 bases, with 19 bases spanning the gap. CDR1 is SNHLY and CDR2 is FYNNEI in the germline V gene. The CDR3 region has the DNA TGTGCCAGCCAGGTCCCCTCGGGACTCAACAATGAGCAGTTCTTC. Translation gives CASQVPSGLNNEQFF.

In this sample, this clonotype turned up many times. This chain uses TRBV9 with TRBJ2-2, with D uncertain. The CDR3 totals 14 residues. Germline V gives CDR1 SGDLS, CDR2 YYNGEE. Trimming removed 3 bases at V and 3 bases at J, with 9 bases between. Here the CDR3 reads CASSAQLDTGELFF. The CDR3 DNA reads TGTGCCAGCAGCGCCCAGTTGGACACCGGGGAGCTGTTTTTT.

This clonotype came up many times. The chain links TRBV5-1 to TRBJ2-2; tentatively, D is TRBD2 (5 bases). Per germline, CDR1 SGHRS and CDR2 YFSETQ. The V and J ends lost 0 bases and 10 bases respectively, with 16 bases between them. The CDR3 is 15 amino acids. In DNA, the CDR3 is TGCGCCAGCAGCTTGGCCGGGATCGGCGGTGTGGAGCTGTTTTTT. Translated: CASSLAGIGGVELFF.

The table lists this clonotype with many counts. This chain uses TRBV10-3 with TRBJ2-3; TRBD2 aligns across 8 bases. The CDR3 covers 12 residues. V lost 6 bases, J lost 5 bases, and 1 base stayed unmatched. The V gene's germline CDR1 is ENHRY and CDR2 SYGVKD. The CDR3 region is CAIRGLEDTQYF. The CDR3 DNA sequence: TGTGCCATCAGGGGACTAGAAGATACGCAGTATTTT.

The V gene is TRBV4-2, the J gene TRBJ2-1; 8 bases are a match to TRBD2. The trim removed 1 base at V and 5 bases at J, leaving 13 bases unmatched. The length of the CDR3 is 18 residues. In germline, CDR1 is LGHNA, CDR2 YNFKEQ. The CDR3 DNA reads TGTGCCAGCAGCCAAGTAAGTAGCCAGCGGGGGATAAACAATGAGCAGTTCTTC. It codes for CASSQVSSQRGINNEQFF.

This clonotype was picked up many times. The chain combines TRBV5-1 with TRBJ2-3, with 12 bases lining up with TRBD2. Trimming at V came to 3 bases and at J to 6 bases, leaving 5 bases not matched to a gene. The germline CDR1 and CDR2 sequences are SGHRS and YFSETQ. The CDR3 is 15 amino acids. The CDR3 spells CASSSEGLAGDTQYF. The CDR3 DNA sequence: TGCGCCAGCAGCTCCGAAGGACTAGCGGGGGATACGCAGTATTTT.

This clonotype was recorded at least ten times. The rearrangement joins TRBV9 to TRBJ2-1; 9 positions agree with TRBD2. This CDR3 is built from 15 residues. Germline lookup yields CDR1 SGDLS and CDR2 YYNGEE. V shed 3 bases, J shed 6 bases, and the junction held 7 bases outside the gene matches. The CDR3 here is CASSARGGPGNEQFF. The CDR3 DNA reads TGTGCCAGCAGCGCGCGGGGGGGGCCGGGCAATGAGCAGTTCTTC.

This clonotype was detected a few times. The chain carries TRBV5-1 and TRBJ2-3; 8 bases align to TRBD2. Losses at the gene ends were 3 bases for V and 0 bases for J; bases not matched to a gene: 3. Germline V gives CDR1 SGHRS, CDR2 YFSETQ. The CDR3 runs to 15 residues. The CDR3 DNA follows: TGCGCCAGCAGCTCCCGGGGGGGTAGCACAGATACGCAGTATTTT. Translation: CASSSRGGSTDTQYF.

This clonotype appeared many times. V gene TRBV7-3 combines with J gene TRBJ2-2, with a tentative D call TRBD2 (7 bases). Between the trimmed V and J ends, which lost 5 bases and 4 bases, there was a span of 17 bases. Looked up from germline, CDR1 is SGHTA and CDR2 is FQGTGA. The CDR3 is made up of 16 amino acids. CDR3 DNA sequence: TGTGCCAGCAGCCCCCATGGGGGGGCGGGCACCGGGGAGCTGTTTTTT. As protein: CASSPHGGAGTGELFF. Together with reference TRBV7-3 and TRBJ2-2, the CDR3 gives the full variable domain: GAGVSQTPSNKVTEKGKYVELRCDPISGHTALYWYRQSLGQGPEFLIYFQGTGAADDSGLPNDRFFAVRPEGSVSTLKIQRTERGDSAVYLCASSPHGGAGTGELFFGEGSRLTVL.